Shown below are 5 T cell receptor beta chains from a single sample sequenced in a study of blood T cell repertoires in COVID-19. Assay: immunoSEQ multiplex PCR; the TCRdb copy retains only in-frame clones and omits some. The sample includes roughly 500,000 clones, about 91% seen only once; the top ten take about 1%. The sequenced material came from peripheral blood. The receptors were sampled from a man in his late teens or twenties with COVID-19, enrolled during active disease.

The table lists this clone with a count of one. The V call is TRBV11-2, the J call TRBJ2-1; 8 bases map to TRBD2. CDR3 length: 15 amino acids. The germline gives CDR1 SGHAT, CDR2 FQNNGV. Trimming removed 0 bases from V and 2 bases from J; junction bases left unmatched: 0. In nucleotides, the CDR3 is TGTGCCAGCAGCTTAGATAGCGGGGCCTACAATGAGCAGTTCTTC. Protein: CASSLDSGAYNEQFF.

The rearrangement joins TRBV30 to TRBJ1-5, with D maybe TRBD1 (6 bases). CDR1 and CDR2 from the germline V gene are GTSNPN and SVGIG (reference sequence). This CDR3 is 13 amino acids long. Between the trimmed V and J ends, which lost 5 bases and 7 bases, there was a span of 15 bases. The chain's CDR3 is CAWHRYRDQPQHF. The CDR3, as DNA: TGTGCCTGGCACCGTTACAGGGACCAGCCCCAGCATTTT.

As for this clone: The sample contains more than one DNA sequence encoding this CDR3. This rearrangement joins TRBV20-1 to TRBJ2-1; D is unclear. The germline V gene encodes CDR1 DFQATT and CDR2 SNEGSKA (reference sequence). The CDR3 sequence is 10 residues long. The V end lost 3 bases, the J end lost 10 bases, and 7 bases lay between the germline ends. The CDR3 DNA is TGCAGTGCTAGTTTCCGGGAGCAGTTCTTC. Translation: CSASFREQFF.

The chain couples TRBV2 to TRBJ1-1, with a weak D call TRBD1 (6 bases). CDR3 length: 14 amino acids. Deletions cut 4 bases from V and 1 base from J, with 10 bases between. Germline-derived CDR1 and CDR2 are SNHLY and FYNNEI. The CDR3 loop reads CASSGQETNTEAFF. CDR3 DNA sequence: TGTGCCAGCAGTGGACAGGAGACGAACACTGAAGCTTTCTTT.

This sequence joins TRBV13 and TRBJ2-1, with 14 bases fitting TRBD2. The CDR3 is made up of 17 amino acids. The J segment lost 8 bases and the V segment lost 5 bases, leaving 11 bases of the junction unmatched. CDR1 PRHDT and CDR2 FYEKMQ come from the germline V gene (reference sequence). CDR3 region: CASSPPSGTSGSHEQFF. CDR3 DNA sequence: TGTGCCAGCAGCCCGCCCTCCGGGACTAGCGGGAGCCATGAGCAGTTCTTC.